Presented here are 5 T cell receptor beta chains from one specimen sequenced in a study of T cells in Graves' hyperthyroidism and ophthalmopathy. Authors of the study amplified TCR beta CDR3 regions from RNA transcripts. Primed by the HTBI set, a first-round RT-PCR was run on the TCR CDR3. TCRdb used MiXCR to reprocess the multiplex PCR reads, holding one entry per CDR3 protein. The sample lists 400,000 to 500,000 distinct CDR3 sequences, roughly 13% occurring once. Sequencing used blood. All receptors derive from a woman aged 18-30 years with Graves' hyperthyroidism.

This clonotype was observed many times. The V gene is TRBV15, the J gene TRBJ1-5; no definite D call. Germline loops: CDR1 LNHNV, CDR2 YYDKDF (reference sequence). The CDR3 length is 16 residues. V shed 0 bases and J shed 7 bases, with 16 bases lying between them. This chain's CDR3 is CATSRDPDGVTQPQHF. The CDR3 DNA follows: TGTGCCACCAGCAGAGATCCCGACGGGGTCACACAGCCCCAGCATTTT.

The rearrangement links TRBV7-2 to TRBJ2-1, with TRBD2 matching 12 bases. With 6 bases clipped from V and 5 bases from J, the junction kept 11 bases outside the gene matches. Germline lookup yields CDR1 SGHTA and CDR2 FQGNSA. The CDR3 loop spans 17 amino acids. This CDR3 reads CASRPTLAGGRHNEQFF. The CDR3 nucleotides are TGTGCCAGCAGACCAACTCTAGCGGGAGGGAGACACAATGAGCAGTTCTTC.

In the case of this clonotype: A read error may be the cause here, since a much bigger clone is one base away. This chain joins TRBV4-3 and TRBJ2-3, with D unresolved. The germline V gene has CDR1 LGHNA and CDR2 YSLEER. This CDR3 is 16 amino acids long. The V end was cut by 0 bases, the J end by 4 bases, with 14 bases between. The chain's CDR3 is CASSQEPGTPADTQYF. The CDR3 DNA reads as TGCGCCAGCAGCCAAGAGCCGGGCACCCCGGCAGATACGCAGTATTTT.

This clonotype has at least ten counts. V is TRBV20-1 and J is TRBJ2-1; TRBD1 might be the D (5 bases). CDR1 is DFQATT and CDR2 is SNEGSKA in the germline V gene (reference sequence). V was clipped by 2 bases and J by 9 bases, with 11 bases between them. CDR3 size: 12 residues. CDR3 region: CSARQGRGEQFF. CDR3 coding DNA: TGCAGTGCTAGACAGGGTAGAGGTGAGCAGTTCTTC.

The chain recombines TRBV19 with TRBJ2-2, with TRBD2 matching 10 bases. Germline values: CDR1 LNHDA, CDR2 SQIVND (reference sequence). With 8 bases clipped from V and 5 bases from J, the junction kept 8 bases outside the gene matches. CDR3 size: 15 residues. The CDR3 reads CASGTAGGPTGELFF. For the CDR3, the DNA is TGTGCCAGTGGGACAGCGGGAGGGCCGACCGGGGAGCTGTTTTTT.